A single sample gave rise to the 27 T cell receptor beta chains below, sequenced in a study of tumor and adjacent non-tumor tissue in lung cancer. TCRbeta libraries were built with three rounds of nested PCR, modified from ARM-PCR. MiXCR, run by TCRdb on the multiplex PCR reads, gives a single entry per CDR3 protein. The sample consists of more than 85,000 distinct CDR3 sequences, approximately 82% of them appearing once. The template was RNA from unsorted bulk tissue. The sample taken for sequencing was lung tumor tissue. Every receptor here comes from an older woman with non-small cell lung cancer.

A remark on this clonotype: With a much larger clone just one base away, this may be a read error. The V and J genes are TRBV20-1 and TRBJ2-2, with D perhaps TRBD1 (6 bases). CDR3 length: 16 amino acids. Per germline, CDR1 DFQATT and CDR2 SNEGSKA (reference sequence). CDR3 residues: CSTRDQGTWQAGELFF. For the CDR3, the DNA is TGCAGTACTAGAGATCAGGGGACATGGCAGGCCGGGGAGCTGTTTTTT.

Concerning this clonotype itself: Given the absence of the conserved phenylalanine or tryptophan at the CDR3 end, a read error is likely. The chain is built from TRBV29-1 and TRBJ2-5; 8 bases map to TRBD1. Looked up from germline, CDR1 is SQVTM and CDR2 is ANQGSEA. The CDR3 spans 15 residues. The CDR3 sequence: CNVDYGTGPQETQYS. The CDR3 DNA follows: TGTAACGTTGATTATGGGACAGGTCCTCAAGAGACCCAGTACTCC.

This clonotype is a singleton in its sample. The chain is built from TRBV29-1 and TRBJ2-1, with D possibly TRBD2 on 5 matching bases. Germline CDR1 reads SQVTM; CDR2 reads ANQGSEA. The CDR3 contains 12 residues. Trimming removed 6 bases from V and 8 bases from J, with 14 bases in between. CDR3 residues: CSVKPRGYEQFF. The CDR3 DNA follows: TGCAGCGTCAAGCCCCGGGGATATGAGCAGTTCTTC.

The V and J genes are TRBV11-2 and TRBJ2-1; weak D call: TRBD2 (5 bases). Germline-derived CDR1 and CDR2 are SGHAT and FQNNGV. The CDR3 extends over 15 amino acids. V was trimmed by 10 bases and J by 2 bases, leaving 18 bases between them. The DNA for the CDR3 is TGTGCCACCCGAGGCCGAGGGAGCCCCTACAATGAGCAGTTCTTC. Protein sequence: CATRGRGSPYNEQFF. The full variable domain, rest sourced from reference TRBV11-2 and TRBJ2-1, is EAGVAQSPRYKIIEKRQSVAFWCNPISGHATLYWYQQILGQGPKLLIQFQNNGVVDDSQLPKDRFSAERLKGVDSTLKIQPAKLEDSAVYLCATRGRGSPYNEQFFGPGTRLTVL.

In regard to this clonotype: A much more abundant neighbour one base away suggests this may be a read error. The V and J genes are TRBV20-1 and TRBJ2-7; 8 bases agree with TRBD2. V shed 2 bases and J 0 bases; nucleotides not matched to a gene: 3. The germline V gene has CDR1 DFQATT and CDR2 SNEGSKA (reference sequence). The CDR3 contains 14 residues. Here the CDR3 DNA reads TGCAGTGCTAGACATAGCGGGACCTCCTACGAGCAGTACTTC. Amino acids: CSARHSGTSYEQYF.

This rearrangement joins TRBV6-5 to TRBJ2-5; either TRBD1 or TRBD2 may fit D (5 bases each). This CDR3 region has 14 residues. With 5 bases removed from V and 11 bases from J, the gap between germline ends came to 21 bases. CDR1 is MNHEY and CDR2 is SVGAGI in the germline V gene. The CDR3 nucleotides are TGTGCCAGCAGTGCCCAGGGAGAGGAACAGAGACAGTACTTC. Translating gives CASSAQGEEQRQYF.

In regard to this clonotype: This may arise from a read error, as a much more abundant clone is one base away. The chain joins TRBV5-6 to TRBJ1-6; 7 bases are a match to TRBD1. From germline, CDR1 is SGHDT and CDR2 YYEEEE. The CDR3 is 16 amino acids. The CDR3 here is CACSQKGGQSLTPLHF. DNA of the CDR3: TGTGCCTGCAGTCAAAAAGGGGGACAGAGTTTGACACCCCTCCACTTT.

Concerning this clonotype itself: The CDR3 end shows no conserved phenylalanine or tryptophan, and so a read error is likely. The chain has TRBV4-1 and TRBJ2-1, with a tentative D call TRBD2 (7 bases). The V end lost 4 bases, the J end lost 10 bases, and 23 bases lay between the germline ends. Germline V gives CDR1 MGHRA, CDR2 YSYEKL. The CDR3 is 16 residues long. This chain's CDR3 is CASSPLMRGGAGEQFV. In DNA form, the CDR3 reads TGCGCCAGCAGCCCCCTAATGAGGGGGGGGGCTGGGGAGCAGTTCGTC.

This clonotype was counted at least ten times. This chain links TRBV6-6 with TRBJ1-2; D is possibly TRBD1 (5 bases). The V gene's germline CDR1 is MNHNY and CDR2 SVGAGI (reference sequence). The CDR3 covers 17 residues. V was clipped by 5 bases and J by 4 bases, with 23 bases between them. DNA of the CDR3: TGTGCCAGCAGTCCTAGGGCGGGGACGGAAGCTTTCTATGGCTACACCTTC. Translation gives CASSPRAGTEAFYGYTF.

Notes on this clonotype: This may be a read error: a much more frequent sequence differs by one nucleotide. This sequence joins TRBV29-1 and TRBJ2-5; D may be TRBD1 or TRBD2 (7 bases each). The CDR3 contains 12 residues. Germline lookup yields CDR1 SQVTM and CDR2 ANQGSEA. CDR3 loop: CNARQGGETQYF. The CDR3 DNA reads TGCAACGCCCGACAGGGAGGGGAGACCCAGTACTTC.

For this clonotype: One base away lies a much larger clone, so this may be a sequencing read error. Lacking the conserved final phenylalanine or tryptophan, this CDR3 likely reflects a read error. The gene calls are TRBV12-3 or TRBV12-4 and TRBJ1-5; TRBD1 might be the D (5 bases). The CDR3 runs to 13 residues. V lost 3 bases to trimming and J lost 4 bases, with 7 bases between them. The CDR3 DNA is TGTGCCAGCAGTTTTCAGGGAAATCAGCCCCAGCATCTT. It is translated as CASSFQGNQPQHL.

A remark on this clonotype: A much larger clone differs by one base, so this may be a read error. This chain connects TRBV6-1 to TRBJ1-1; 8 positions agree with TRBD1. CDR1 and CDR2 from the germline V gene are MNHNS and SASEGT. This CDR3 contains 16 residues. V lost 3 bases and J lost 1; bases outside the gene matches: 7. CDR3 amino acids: CASSEEWDRTNTEAFF. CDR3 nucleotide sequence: TGTGCCAGCAGTGAGGAGTGGGACAGGACGAACACTGAAGCTTTCTTT.

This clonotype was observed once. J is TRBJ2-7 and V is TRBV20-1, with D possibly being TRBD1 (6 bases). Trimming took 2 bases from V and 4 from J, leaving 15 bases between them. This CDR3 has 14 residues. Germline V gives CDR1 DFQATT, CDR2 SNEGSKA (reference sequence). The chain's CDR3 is CSARWGHGAYEQYF. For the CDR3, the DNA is TGCAGTGCTAGATGGGGACACGGGGCATACGAGCAGTACTTC.

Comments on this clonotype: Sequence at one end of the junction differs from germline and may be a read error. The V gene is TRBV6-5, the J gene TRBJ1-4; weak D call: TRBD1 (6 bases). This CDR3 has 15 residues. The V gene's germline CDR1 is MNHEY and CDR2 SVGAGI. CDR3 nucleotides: TGTGCCAGCAGTAACAGGGACGGATATAATGAAAAACCGTTTTTT. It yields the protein CASSNRDGYNEKPFF.

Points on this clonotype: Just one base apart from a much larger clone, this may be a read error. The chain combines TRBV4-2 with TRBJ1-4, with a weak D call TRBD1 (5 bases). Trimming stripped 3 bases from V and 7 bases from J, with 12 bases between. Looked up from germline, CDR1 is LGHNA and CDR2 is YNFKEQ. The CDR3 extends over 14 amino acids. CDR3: CASSQGGPFEKLFF. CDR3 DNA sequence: TGTGCCAGCAGCCAGGGGGGTCCGTTTGAAAAACTGTTTTTT.

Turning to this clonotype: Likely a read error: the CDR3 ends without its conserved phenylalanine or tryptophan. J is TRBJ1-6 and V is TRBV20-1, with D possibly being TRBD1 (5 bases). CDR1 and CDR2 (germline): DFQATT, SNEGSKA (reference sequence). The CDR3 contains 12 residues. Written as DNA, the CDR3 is TGCAGCCCGACGGGGGATAATTCACCCCTCCACTCT. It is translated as CSPTGDNSPLHS.

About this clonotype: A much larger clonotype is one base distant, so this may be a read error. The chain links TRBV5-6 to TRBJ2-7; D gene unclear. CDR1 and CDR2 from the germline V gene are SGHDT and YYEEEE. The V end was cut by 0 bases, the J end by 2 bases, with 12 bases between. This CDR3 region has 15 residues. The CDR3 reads CASSLEPGGTYEQYF. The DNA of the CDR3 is TGTGCCAGCAGCTTGGAGCCAGGCGGTACCTACGAGCAGTACTTC.

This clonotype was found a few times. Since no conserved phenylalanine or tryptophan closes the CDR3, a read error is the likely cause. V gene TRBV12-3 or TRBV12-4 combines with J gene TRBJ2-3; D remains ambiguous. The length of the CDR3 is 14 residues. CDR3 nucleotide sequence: TGTACCAGCAGTTTTGGGCTGGGCCGAGATACGCAGTATTAT. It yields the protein CTSSFGLGRDTQYY.

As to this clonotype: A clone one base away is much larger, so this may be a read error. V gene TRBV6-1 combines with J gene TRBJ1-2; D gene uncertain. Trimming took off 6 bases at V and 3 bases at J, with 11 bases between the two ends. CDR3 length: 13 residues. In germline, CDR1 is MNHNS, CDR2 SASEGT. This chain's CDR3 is CASRLSVDYGYTF. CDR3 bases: TGTGCCAGCAGACTTAGTGTGGACTATGGCTACACCTTC.

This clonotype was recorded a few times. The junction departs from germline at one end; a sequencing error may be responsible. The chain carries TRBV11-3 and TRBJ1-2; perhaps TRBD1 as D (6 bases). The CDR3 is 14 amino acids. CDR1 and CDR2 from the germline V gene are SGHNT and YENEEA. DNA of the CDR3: TGTGCTAGCAGCTTTGCAGGGGACGTTAATGGCTACACCTTC. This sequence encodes CASSFAGDVNGYTF.

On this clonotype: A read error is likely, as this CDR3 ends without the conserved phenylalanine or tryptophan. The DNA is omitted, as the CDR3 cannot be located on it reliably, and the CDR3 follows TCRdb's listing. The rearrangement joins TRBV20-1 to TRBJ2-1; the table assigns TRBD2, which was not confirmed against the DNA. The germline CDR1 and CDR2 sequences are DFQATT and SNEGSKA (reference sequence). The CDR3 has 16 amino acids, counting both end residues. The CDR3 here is CSARDLAGYRTYERFL.

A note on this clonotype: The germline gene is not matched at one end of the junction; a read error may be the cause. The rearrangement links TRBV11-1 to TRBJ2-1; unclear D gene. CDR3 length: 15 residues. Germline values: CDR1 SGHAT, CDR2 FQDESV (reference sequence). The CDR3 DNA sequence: TGTGCCAGCAGCTTATTGGGGATAGGTATCAATGGGCAGTTCTTC. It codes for CASSLLGIGINGQFF.

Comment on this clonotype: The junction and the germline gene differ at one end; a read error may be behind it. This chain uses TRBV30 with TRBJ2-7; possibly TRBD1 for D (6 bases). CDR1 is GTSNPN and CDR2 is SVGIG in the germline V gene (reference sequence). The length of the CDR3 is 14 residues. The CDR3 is CAWSVLRGSYEQYF. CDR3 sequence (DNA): TGCGCCTGGAGTGTACTCAGGGGATCCTACGAGCAGTACTTC. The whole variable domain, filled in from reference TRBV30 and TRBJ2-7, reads SQTIHQWPATLVQPVGSPLSLECTVEGTSNPNLYWYRQAAGRGLQLLFYSVGIGQISSEVPQNLSASRPQDRQFILSSKKLLLSDSGFYLCAWSVLRGSYEQYFGPGTRLTVT.

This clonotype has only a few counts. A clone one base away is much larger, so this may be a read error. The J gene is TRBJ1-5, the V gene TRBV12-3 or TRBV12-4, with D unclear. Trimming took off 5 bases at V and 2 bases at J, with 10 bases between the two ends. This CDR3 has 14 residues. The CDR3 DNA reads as TGTGCCAGCAGTCTTTTCGACCGCAATCAGCCCCAGCATTTT. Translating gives CASSLFDRNQPQHF.

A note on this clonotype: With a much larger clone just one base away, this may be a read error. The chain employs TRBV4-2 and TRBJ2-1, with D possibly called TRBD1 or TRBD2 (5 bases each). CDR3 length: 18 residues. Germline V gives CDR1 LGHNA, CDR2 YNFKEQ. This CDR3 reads CAISQEPPGPLPSNEQFF. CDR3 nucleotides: TGTGCCATCAGCCAAGAACCCCCGGGACCCCTCCCCTCCAATGAGCAGTTCTTC.

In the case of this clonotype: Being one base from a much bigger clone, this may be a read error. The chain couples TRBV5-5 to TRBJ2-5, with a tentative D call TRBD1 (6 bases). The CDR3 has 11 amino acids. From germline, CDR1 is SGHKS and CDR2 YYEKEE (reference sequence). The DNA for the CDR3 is TGTACCAGCAGAAGGGGGGAGACCCAGTACTTC. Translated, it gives CTSRRGETQYF.

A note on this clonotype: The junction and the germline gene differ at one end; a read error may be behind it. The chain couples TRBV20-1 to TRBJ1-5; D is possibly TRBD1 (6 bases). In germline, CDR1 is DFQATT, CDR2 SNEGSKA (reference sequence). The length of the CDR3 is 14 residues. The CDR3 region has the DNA TGCGGTGCGTCCCAAGGGGGTGGCAATCAGCCCCAGCATTTT. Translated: CGASQGGGNQPQHF.